This entry describes one T cell receptor (beta chain). No antigen is known for it. The record originates from a study of T cells in localized non-small cell lung cancer. Repertoires were generated with immunoSEQ multiplex PCR, while TCRdb's copy carries only in-frame clones and drops some. Among around 94,000 clones listed, over 80% were seen once. Trimming cost V 5 bases and J 4 bases; bases outside gene matches: 7. CDR3 size: 15 residues. Germline V lookup: CDR1 SEHNR, CDR2 FQNEAQ (reference sequence). General study findings and limits: Because researchers sequenced only one region of the tumor, heterogeneity is still possible. Clonality of T cells reached its maximum in uninvolved adjacent lung, surpassing tumor. The appearance of a median about 60 of the top 100 tumor clones was seen in adjacent lung.

The chain links TRBV7-9 to TRBJ2-2, with 7 bases identical to TRBD1. Sequenced material: peripheral blood, taken before any cancer treatment. The sequence was collected from a man aged 40-75 years with stage I squamous cell lung carcinoma. DNA for the CDR3: TGTGCCAGCAGCCGCACAGGGGCGGTCACCGGGGAGCTGTTTTTT. Protein: CASSRTGAVTGELFF. The full variable domain, in which reference TRBV7-9 and TRBJ2-2 provide the parts outside the CDR3, is DTGVSQNPRHKITKRGQNVTFRCDPISEHNRLYWYRQTLGQGPEFLTYFQNEAQLEKSRLLSDRFSAERPKGSFSTLEIQRTEQGDSAMYLCASSRTGAVTGELFFGEGSRLTVL.